This TCR beta chain was captured by sequencing in a study of T cell responses to AZD1222 COVID-19 vaccine. Repertoires were generated with immunoSEQ multiplex PCR, while TCRdb's copy carries only in-frame clones and drops some. The table lists about 130,000 clones, around 90% of them singletons, with roughly 5.7% in the top ten. Broader study findings: An increase in Spike-specific TCR breadth and depth was observed after two AZD1222 doses. With dominance at 160-218 and 743-854, vaccine-associated CD4 TCRs spanned spike.

Concerning this clone itself: Its antigen is still unknown.

The sequences come from peripheral blood, collected 28 days after the second AZD1222 dose. The sequence was collected from an adult who received the AZD1222 COVID-19 vaccine.

The DNA for the CDR3 is TGTGCCAGCAGCTTACGAGGGACGGACAATGAGCAGTTCTTC. Translated: CASSLRGTDNEQFF. The V call is TRBV7-9, the J call TRBJ2-1; D may match TRBD1 or TRBD2 (5 bases each). The germline gives CDR1 SEHNR, CDR2 FQNEAQ (reference sequence). CDR3 size: 14 residues. The ends were cut back, 2 bases at V and 5 bases at J, with 10 bases in the middle.